One TCR beta chain is described in this entry. The antigen remains undetermined. The sample is drawn from a study of blood T cells in healthy people across ages. Trimming stripped 2 bases from V and 7 bases from J, with 11 bases between. Germline lookup yields CDR1 LGHNA and CDR2 YSLEER. The length of the CDR3 is 13 residues. Study-wide results and limits: Long-lived donors had more naive CD4+ cells and higher diversity than aged donors. Older individuals had lower TCR beta diversity per million T cells (the decline was roughly linear). Estimated diversity, derived from one million T cells, was regarded as an underestimate.

Using a J-beta primer mix together with a sample-barcoded 5' primer, a second PCR was run for roughly 6 to 11 cycles. From the 5' RACE reads, TCRdb called clonotypes with MiXCR, one entry per CDR3 protein. The sample comprises about 1 million distinct CDR3 sequences, 35% to 50% of which are singletons, and approximately 17% rests with the top ten. The receptor was derived from a woman aged 60-70 years in good health. The V and J genes are TRBV4-3 and TRBJ2-5; no clear D gene. Sequenced: blood. The CDR3 protein is CASSQRTGRTQYF. The CDR3 region has the DNA TGCGCCAGCAGCCAAAGGACGGGTCGGACCCAGTACTTC.